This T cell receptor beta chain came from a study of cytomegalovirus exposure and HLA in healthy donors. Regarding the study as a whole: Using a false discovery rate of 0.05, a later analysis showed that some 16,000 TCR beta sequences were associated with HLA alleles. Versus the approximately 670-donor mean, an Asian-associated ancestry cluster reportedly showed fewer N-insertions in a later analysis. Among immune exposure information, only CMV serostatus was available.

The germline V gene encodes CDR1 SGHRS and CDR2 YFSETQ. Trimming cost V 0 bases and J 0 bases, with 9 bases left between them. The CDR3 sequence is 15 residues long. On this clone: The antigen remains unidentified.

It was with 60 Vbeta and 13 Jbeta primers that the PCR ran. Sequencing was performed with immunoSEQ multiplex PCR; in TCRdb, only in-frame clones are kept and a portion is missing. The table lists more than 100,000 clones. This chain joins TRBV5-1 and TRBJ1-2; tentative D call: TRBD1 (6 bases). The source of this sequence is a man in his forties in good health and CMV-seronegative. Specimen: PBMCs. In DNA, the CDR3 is TGCGCCAGCAGCTTGGGCGAGGGGGCTAACTATGGCTACACCTTC. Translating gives CASSLGEGANYGYTF. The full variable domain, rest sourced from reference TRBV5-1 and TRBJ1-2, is KAGVTQTPRYLIKTRGQQVTLSCSPISGHRSVSWYQQTPGQGLQFLFEYFSETQRNKGNFPGRFSGRQFSNSRSEMNVSTLELGDSALYLCASSLGEGANYGYTFGSGTRLTVV.